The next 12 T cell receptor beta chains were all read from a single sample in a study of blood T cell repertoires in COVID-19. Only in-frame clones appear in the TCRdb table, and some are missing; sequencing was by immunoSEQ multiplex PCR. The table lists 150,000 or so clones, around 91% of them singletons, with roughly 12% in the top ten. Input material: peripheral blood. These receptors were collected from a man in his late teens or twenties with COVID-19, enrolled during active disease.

The chain's CDR3 is CASSQYRSPLHF. As DNA, the CDR3 is TGTGCCAGCAGCCAATACCGGTCACCCCTCCACTTT. This chain uses TRBV3-1 (or the pseudogene TRBV3-2) with TRBJ1-6, with unresolved D. CDR1 is LGHDT and CDR2 is YNNKEL in the germline V gene (reference sequence). CDR3 length: 12 residues. The V end lost 2 bases, the J end lost 10 bases, and 6 bases lay between the germline ends.

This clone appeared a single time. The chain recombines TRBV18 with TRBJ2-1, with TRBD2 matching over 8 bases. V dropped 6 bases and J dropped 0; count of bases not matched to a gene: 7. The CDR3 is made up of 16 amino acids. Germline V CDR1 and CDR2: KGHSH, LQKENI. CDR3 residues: CASSSREDPSYNEQFF. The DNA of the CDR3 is TGTGCCAGCTCGTCGCGGGAGGACCCCTCCTACAATGAGCAGTTCTTC.

The CDR3 loop reads CASSEALGQGADGYTF. In DNA form, the CDR3 reads TGTGCCAGCAGTGAAGCGTTGGGACAGGGGGCTGATGGCTACACCTTC. The chain has TRBV6-1 and TRBJ1-2; TRBD1 agrees at 12 bases. The J segment lost 6 bases and the V segment lost 0 bases, leaving 5 bases of the junction unmatched. Germline V CDR1 and CDR2: MNHNS, SASEGT. This CDR3 is 16 amino acids long.

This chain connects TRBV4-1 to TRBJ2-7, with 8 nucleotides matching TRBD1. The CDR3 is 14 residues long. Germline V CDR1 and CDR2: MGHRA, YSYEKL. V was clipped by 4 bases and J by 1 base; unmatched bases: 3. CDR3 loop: CASSPTGGSYEQYF. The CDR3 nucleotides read TGCGCCAGCAGCCCCACAGGGGGATCCTACGAGCAGTACTTC.

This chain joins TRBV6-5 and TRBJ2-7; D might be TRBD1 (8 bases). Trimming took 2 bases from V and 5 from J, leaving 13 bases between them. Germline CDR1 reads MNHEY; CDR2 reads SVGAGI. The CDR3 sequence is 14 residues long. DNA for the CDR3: TGTGCCAGCAGTTACACAGGGGGGGACAACGAGCAGTACTTC. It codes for CASSYTGGDNEQYF.

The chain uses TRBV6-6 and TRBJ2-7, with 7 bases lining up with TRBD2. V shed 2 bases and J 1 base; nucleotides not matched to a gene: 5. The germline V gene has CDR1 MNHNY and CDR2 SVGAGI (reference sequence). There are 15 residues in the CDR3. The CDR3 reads CASSYTPAGSYEQYF. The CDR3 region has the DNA TGTGCCAGCAGTTACACCCCAGCGGGATCCTACGAGCAGTACTTC.

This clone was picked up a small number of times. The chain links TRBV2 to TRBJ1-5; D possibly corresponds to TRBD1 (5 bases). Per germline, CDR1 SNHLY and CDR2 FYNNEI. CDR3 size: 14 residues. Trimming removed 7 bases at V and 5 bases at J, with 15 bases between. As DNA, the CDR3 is TGTGCCAGCAAGGCAGACGTCAGGGATCAGCCCCAGCATTTT. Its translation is CASKADVRDQPQHF.

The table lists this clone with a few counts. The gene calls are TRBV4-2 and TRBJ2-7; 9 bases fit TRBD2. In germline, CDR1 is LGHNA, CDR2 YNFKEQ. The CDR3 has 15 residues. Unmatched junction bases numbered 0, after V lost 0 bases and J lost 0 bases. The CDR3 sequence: CASSQDSGSSYEQYF. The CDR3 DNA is TGTGCCAGCAGCCAAGATAGCGGGAGCTCCTACGAGCAGTACTTC.

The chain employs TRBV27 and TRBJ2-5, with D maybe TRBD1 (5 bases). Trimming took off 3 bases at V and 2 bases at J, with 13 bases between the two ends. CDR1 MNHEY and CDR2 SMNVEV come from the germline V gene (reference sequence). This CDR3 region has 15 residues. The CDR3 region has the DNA TGTGCCAGCAGTTTTGGACATGGGGTACAAGAGACCCAGTACTTC. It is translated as CASSFGHGVQETQYF.

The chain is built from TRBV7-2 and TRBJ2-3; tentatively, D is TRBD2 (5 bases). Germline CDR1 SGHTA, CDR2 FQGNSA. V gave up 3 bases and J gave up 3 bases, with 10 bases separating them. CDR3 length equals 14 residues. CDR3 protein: CASSFEGPTDTQYF. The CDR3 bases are TGTGCCAGCAGCTTCGAGGGCCCGACAGATACGCAGTATTTT.

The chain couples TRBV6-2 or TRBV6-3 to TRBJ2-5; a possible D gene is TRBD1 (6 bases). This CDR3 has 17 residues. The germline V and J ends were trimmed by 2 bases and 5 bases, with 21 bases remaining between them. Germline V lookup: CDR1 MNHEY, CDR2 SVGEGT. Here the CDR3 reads CASSYGTLGSLGETQYF. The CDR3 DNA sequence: TGTGCCAGCAGTTACGGGACATTGGGATCCCTTGGGGAGACCCAGTACTTC.

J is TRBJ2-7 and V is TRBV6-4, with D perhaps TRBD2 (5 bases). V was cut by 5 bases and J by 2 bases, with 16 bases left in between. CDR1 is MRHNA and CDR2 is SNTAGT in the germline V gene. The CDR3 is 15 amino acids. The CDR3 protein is CASSSGIGSPYEQYF. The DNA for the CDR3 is TGTGCCAGCAGTTCGGGAATAGGGAGCCCCTACGAGCAGTACTTC.